The text below deals with one T cell receptor (beta chain). Its specificity is unknown. This sample was included in a study of cytomegalovirus exposure and HLA in healthy donors. Study results and limitations: CMV antigen specificity was confirmed in vitro for three CMV-associated chains. In a later analysis, TCR beta V- and J-gene trimming showed a link to a missense DCLRE1C variant. Later work showed greater clonal expansion in HLA-associated TCR beta chains than in equally common others. Solely CMV serostatus was available to characterize immune exposure.

This CDR3 is 15 amino acids long. Germline CDR1 is SNHLY and CDR2 is FYNNEI. With V trimmed by 5 bases and J by 5 bases, 9 bases remained unmatched. In the PCR, 60 Vbeta and 13 Jbeta primers were used. Profiling relied on immunoSEQ multiplex PCR, and the TCRdb table lists in-frame clones only, not all of them. Of about 130,000 clones detected, about four fifths appear once; the ten largest clones hold more than 3.5%. Sequencing was done on a sample of PBMCs. The rearrangement uses TRBV2 and TRBJ2-3, with TRBD2 identical over 8 bases. This TCR was sampled from a middle-aged woman in good health and CMV-seropositive. DNA for the CDR3: TGTGCCAGCAGTCTCATAGCGGGAAGGGGAGATACGCAGTATTTT. This sequence encodes CASSLIAGRGDTQYF.